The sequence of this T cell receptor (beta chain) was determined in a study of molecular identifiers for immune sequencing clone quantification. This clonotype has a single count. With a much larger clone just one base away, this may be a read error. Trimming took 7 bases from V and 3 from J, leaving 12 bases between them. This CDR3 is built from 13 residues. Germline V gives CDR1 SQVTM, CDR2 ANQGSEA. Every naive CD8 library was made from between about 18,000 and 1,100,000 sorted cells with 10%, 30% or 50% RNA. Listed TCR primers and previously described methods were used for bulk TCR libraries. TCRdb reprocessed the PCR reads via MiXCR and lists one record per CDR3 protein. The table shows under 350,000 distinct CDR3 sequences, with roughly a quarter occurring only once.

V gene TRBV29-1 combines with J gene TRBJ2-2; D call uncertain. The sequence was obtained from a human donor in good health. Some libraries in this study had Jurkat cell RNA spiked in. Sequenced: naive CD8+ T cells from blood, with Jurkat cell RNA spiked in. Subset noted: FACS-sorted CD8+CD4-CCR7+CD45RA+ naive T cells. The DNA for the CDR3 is TGCAGCGGACCCGGCGCCTACACCGGGGAGCTGTTTTTT. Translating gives CSGPGAYTGELFF.